This T cell receptor (beta chain) originates from a study of T cells in Graves' hyperthyroidism and ophthalmopathy. CDR3 size: 14 residues. Deletions cut 2 bases from V and 4 bases from J, with 14 bases between. Germline V gene lookup returns CDR1 GTSNPN and CDR2 SVGIG (reference sequence). In this sample, this clonotype turned up many times. TCR beta CDR3 regions were amplified from RNA. TCR CDR3 underwent first-round RT-PCR with the HTBI primer set. MiXCR, applied by TCRdb to the multiplex PCR reads, yields one record per CDR3 protein. The table lists a few hundred thousand distinct CDR3 sequences, about 13% of them singletons, with roughly 20% in the top ten. Exclusion criteria comprised uncontrolled infection, other autoimmune disease, pregnancy or lactation.

V usage is TRBV30 and J usage is TRBJ1-1; tentative D call: TRBD1 (5 bases). The sequenced material came from blood. The sequence derives from a man aged 25-40 years with Graves' hyperthyroidism that later progressed to Graves' ophthalmopathy. CDR3 in amino acids: CAWSIWGGSTEAFF. As DNA, the CDR3 is TGTGCCTGGAGTATATGGGGGGGTAGCACTGAAGCTTTCTTT.